Sequencing of this T cell receptor (beta chain) was carried out in a study of glioma-infiltrating T cells after dendritic cell vaccination. Study summary: Dendritic cell vaccination trial patients had either newly diagnosed or recurrent glioblastoma. Monocyte-derived dendritic cells, cultured 7 to 8 days with IL-4 and GM-CSF, were pulsed with autologous tumor lysate.

Whole-study results and caveats: Complete blood and tumor specimen sets were limited to few patients.

Blood PBMC samples: pre-vaccination, two weeks post third vaccination, and at tumor progression. The J segment lost 6 bases and the V segment lost 4 bases, leaving 6 bases of the junction unmatched. This CDR3 comprises 14 residues. CDR1 and CDR2 from the germline V gene are ENHRY and SYGVKD. This clone was detected a few times. Antigen unknown. TCRdb keeps only in-frame clones here, not all; method: immunoSEQ multiplex PCR. The sample consists of 93,000 or so clones, about 80% of them appearing once. The clonotype was recovered from a human donor with glioblastoma. Sample: blood, taken before dendritic cell vaccination. The chain employs TRBV10-3 and TRBJ2-7, with 10 bases fitting TRBD2. The CDR3 sequence: CAISGLAGVSEQYF. CDR3 bases: TGTGCCATCAGTGGGCTAGCGGGAGTATCCGAGCAGTACTTC.